The clone carrying this TCR beta chain was counted only a few times. Its antigen is unknown. These data are taken from a study of blood T cells in healthy people across ages. Study-wide results and limits: Among long-lived donors, naive CD4+ cells were more numerous and diversity higher than in aged donors.

The germline gives CDR1 SNHLY, CDR2 FYNNEI. The V segment lost 8 bases and the J segment 3 bases; nucleotides outside the gene matches: 6. The CDR3 is 13 amino acids. The extraction recovered at least 5 micrograms of total RNA per sample. A second PCR, run for roughly 7 to 12 cycles, used a sample-barcoded 5' primer plus a J-beta primer mix. Every cDNA was tagged by a template-switch adaptor with 12 random nucleotides. Each CDR3 protein is one row after TCRdb ran MiXCR on the 5' RACE reads. Among 1.5 million to 2 million distinct CDR3 sequences listed, approximately 30% were seen once. This TCR came from a woman in her 30s in good health. Material: blood. The J gene is TRBJ2-7, the V gene TRBV2; 8 bases agree with TRBD1. CDR3: CASELDRGYEQYF. The CDR3 bases are TGTGCCAGCGAGCTCGACAGGGGCTACGAGCAGTACTTC.